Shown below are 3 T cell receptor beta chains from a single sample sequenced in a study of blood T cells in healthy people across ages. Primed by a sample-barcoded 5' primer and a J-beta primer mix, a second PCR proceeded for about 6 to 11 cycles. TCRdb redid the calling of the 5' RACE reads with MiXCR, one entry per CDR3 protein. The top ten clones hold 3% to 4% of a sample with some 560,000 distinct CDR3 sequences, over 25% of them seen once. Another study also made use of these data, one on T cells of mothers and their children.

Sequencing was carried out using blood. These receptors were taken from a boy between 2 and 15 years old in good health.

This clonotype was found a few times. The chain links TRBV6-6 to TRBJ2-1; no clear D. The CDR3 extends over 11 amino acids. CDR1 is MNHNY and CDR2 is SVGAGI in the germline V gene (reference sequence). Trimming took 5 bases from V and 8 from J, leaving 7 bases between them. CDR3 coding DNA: TGTGCCAGCAGTGTGTTGGATGAGCAGTTCTTC. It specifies CASSVLDEQFF.

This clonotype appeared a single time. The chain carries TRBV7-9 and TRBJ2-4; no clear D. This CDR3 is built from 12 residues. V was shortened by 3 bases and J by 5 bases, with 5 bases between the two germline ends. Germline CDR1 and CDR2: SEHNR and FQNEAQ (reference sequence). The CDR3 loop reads CASSFNENIQYF. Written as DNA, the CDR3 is TGTGCCAGCAGCTTCAACGAAAACATTCAGTACTTC. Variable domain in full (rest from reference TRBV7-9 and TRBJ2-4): DTGVSQNPRHKITKRGQNVTFRCDPISEHNRLYWYRQTLGQGPEFLTYFQNEAQLEKSRLLSDRFSAERPKGSFSTLEIQRTEQGDSAMYLCASSFNENIQYFGAGTRLSVL.

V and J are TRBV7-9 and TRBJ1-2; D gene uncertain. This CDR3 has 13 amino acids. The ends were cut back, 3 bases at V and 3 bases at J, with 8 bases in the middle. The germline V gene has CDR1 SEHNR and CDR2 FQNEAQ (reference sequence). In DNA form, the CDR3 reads TGTGCCAGCAGCTTGGCAACTGACTATGGCTACACCTTC. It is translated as CASSLATDYGYTF.